These T cell receptor beta chains were read from a single sample in a study of T-cell memory formation after mild COVID-19. TCRdb redid the calling of the 5' RACE reads with MiXCR, one entry per CDR3 protein. The sample lists 120,000 to 150,000 distinct CDR3 sequences, 6% to 6.5% occurring once. What was sequenced was PBMCs or a T cell subset sorted from them (not recorded which). These receptors were obtained from an adult woman who had mild COVID-19 (a few samples of this study predate the infection). Cell type and time point are not known. CDR3s include the opening cysteine and the closing phenylalanine or tryptophan. The D gene is left open where the match is weak. The size entry is marked missing in some rows and otherwise reads once, few, many or a size class.

D gene,J gene,clone size,V gene,CDR3 protein,CDR3 DNA
-,TRBJ2-2,-,TRBV30,CACQGYTGELFF,TGTGCCTGTCAGGGGTACACCGGGGAGCTGTTTTTT
TRBD1,TRBJ2-7,many,TRBV6-6,CASSGTAYEQYF,TGTGCCAGCAGCGGGACAGCCTACGAGCAGTACTTC
-,TRBJ1-2,few,TRBV12-3/TRBV12-4,CASSFLGGRSGYTF,TGTGCCAGCAGTTTTCTGGGCGGGCGAAGCGGCTACACCTTC
-,TRBJ1-1,few,TRBV2,CASSDGGNTEAFF,TGTGCCAGCAGTGACGGTGGTAACACTGAAGCTTTCTTT
-,TRBJ2-7,many,TRBV7-2,CASSLAHSSYEQYF,TGTGCCAGCAGCTTAGCGCATAGCTCCTACGAGCAGTACTTC
TRBD1,TRBJ2-7,-,TRBV7-9,CASSLAGTGEQYF,TGTGCCAGCAGCTTAGCTGGGACAGGGGAGCAGTACTTC
-,TRBJ1-1,-,TRBV14,CASSQERRHPMFTEAFF,TGTGCCAGCAGCCAAGAAAGGAGGCATCCAATGTTCACTGAAGCTTTCTTT
TRBD1,TRBJ1-1,-,TRBV19,CASSTGDSRIGAFF,TGTGCCAGTAGTACGGGGGACAGTCGTATAGGAGCTTTCTTT
-,TRBJ1-2,-,TRBV12-3/TRBV12-4,CASSLSRGYTF,TGTGCCAGCAGTTTAAGTCGTGGCTACACCTTC
TRBD1,TRBJ2-7,many,TRBV7-2,CASSPGQGVREQYF,TGTGCCAGCAGCCCCGGACAGGGGGTGCGGGAGCAGTACTTC
-,TRBJ1-1,few,TRBV24-1,CATAHRAGTEAFF,TGTGCCACCGCTCACAGGGCGGGCACTGAAGCTTTCTTT
-,TRBJ2-6,few,TRBV6-5,CASSYSDYSGANVLTF,TGTGCCAGCAGTTACTCGGACTACTCTGGGGCCAACGTCCTGACTTTC
-,TRBJ2-7,-,TRBV6-5,CASSRVKGDYEQYF,TGTGCCAGCAGCCGTGTTAAGGGAGACTACGAGCAGTACTTC
-,TRBJ2-1,-,TRBV3-1,CASSRTYNEQFF,TGTGCCAGCAGCCGCACGTACAATGAGCAGTTCTTC
TRBD2,TRBJ2-5,-,TRBV20-1,CSANVLWASGRETQYF,TGCAGTGCTAACGTTCTGTGGGCTAGCGGGAGGGAGACCCAGTACTTC
TRBD1,TRBJ1-5,few,TRBV24-1,CATSRTGSHQPQHF,TGTGCCACCAGTCGGACAGGGTCTCATCAGCCCCAGCATTTT
-,TRBJ1-2,-,TRBV12-3/TRBV12-4,CASTGQLTPNYGYTF,TGTGCCAGCACCGGACAGCTTACCCCTAACTATGGCTACACCTTC
TRBD2,TRBJ2-5,-,TRBV5-1,CASRETSPQETQYF,TGCGCCAGCAGAGAGACTAGCCCACAAGAGACCCAGTACTTC
-,TRBJ2-5,-,TRBV19,CASSPRERGETQYF,TGTGCCAGTAGTCCCCGAGAGCGCGGAGAGACCCAGTACTTC
TRBD2,TRBJ2-7,many,TRBV7-2,CASSFPLAGVNEQYF,TGTGCCAGCAGCTTTCCTCTAGCGGGAGTCAACGAGCAGTACTTC
-,TRBJ1-2,-,TRBV4-1,CASSQVMAVRNYGYTF,TGCGCCAGCAGCCAAGTAATGGCAGTCCGAAACTATGGCTACACCTTC
TRBD2,TRBJ2-1,few,TRBV6-2/TRBV6-3,CASSSQRLAGTYNEQFF,TGTGCCAGCAGTTCGCAACGTCTAGCGGGGACGTACAATGAGCAGTTCTTC
-,TRBJ2-5,many,TRBV24-1,CATSERTAPQETQYF,TGTGCCACCAGTGAGCGGACAGCCCCGCAAGAGACCCAGTACTTC
-,TRBJ2-1,many,TRBV2,CASSPGRASLFF,TGTGCCAGCAGCCCTGGGCGGGCTTCGCTGTTCTTC
-,TRBJ2-5,many,TRBV29-1,CSVRPKETQYF,TGCAGCGTTCGCCCGAAAGAGACCCAGTACTTC
-,TRBJ1-1,-,TRBV6-5,CASRRVTMNTEAFF,TGTGCCAGTCGCCGGGTGACCATGAACACTGAAGCTTTCTTT
-,TRBJ2-3,few,TRBV6-4,CASSDSSDTQYF,TGTGCCAGCAGTGACTCATCGGATACGCAGTATTTT
TRBD2,TRBJ2-3,few,TRBV28,CASSASGGNTDTQYF,TGTGCCAGCAGTGCTAGCGGGGGAAACACAGATACGCAGTATTTT
-,TRBJ2-7,-,TRBV5-6,CASRSEGLSYEQYF,TGTGCCAGCAGGTCTGAGGGATTGTCCTACGAGCAGTACTTC
TRBD1,TRBJ2-6,-,TRBV5-1,CASSLEWTGIGANVLTF,TGCGCCAGCAGCTTGGAATGGACAGGGATCGGGGCCAACGTCCTGACTTTC
-,TRBJ2-6,many,TRBV5-1,CASSPLQTSGANVLTF,TGCGCCAGCAGCCCACTCCAAACCTCTGGGGCCAACGTCCTGACTTTC
-,TRBJ2-2,many,TRBV7-9,CASSPLGRTTTGELFF,TGTGCCAGCAGCCCCCTCGGAAGGACGACCACCGGGGAGCTGTTTTTT
-,TRBJ1-5,-,TRBV28,CASSSDRYSNQPQHF,TGTGCCAGCAGTTCGGACAGATATAGCAATCAGCCCCAGCATTTT
-,TRBJ1-6,-,TRBV6-6,CASTAAVALHF,TGTGCCAGCACTGCGGCAGTCGCCCTCCACTTT
TRBD1,TRBJ2-5,many,TRBV29-1,CSVGRSLRDRVWETQYF,TGCAGCGTTGGGAGAAGTCTCCGGGACAGGGTCTGGGAGACCCAGTACTTC
-,TRBJ1-1,many,TRBV2,CASSPRDTEAFF,TGTGCCAGCAGTCCCCGGGACACTGAAGCTTTCTTT
TRBD1,TRBJ1-2,-,TRBV6-5,CASSWDSNGYTF,TGTGCCAGCAGTTGGGACAGTAATGGCTACACCTTC
-,TRBJ2-7,-,TRBV18,CASSPPSYEQYF,TGTGCCAGCTCACCACCGTCCTACGAGCAGTACTTC
-,TRBJ2-6,few,TRBV19,CASSIRGDSSGANVLTF,TGTGCCAGTAGTATAAGGGGGGACAGCTCTGGGGCCAACGTCCTGACTTTC
TRBD2,TRBJ2-1,-,TRBV4-1,CASSQILAGRDNEQFF,TGCGCCAGCAGCCAAATACTAGCGGGGAGGGACAATGAGCAGTTCTTC
-,TRBJ1-6,-,TRBV12-3/TRBV12-4,CASSLWEGSPLHF,TGTGCCAGCAGTTTGTGGGAGGGTTCACCCCTCCACTTT
TRBD2,TRBJ2-7,few,TRBV6-1,CASSALAGGPEQYF,TGTGCCAGCAGTGCGCTAGCGGGAGGGCCCGAGCAGTACTTC
TRBD2,TRBJ2-5,few,TRBV24-1,CATSLGVAGGTQYF,TGTGCCACCAGTCTAGGAGTAGCGGGCGGGACCCAGTACTTC
TRBD1,TRBJ2-3,few,TRBV11-2,CASSSGQGVFTDTQYF,TGTGCCAGCAGCTCTGGACAGGGGGTATTCACAGATACGCAGTATTTT
-,TRBJ2-3,many,TRBV12-3/TRBV12-4,CASSLALQIGGYSPSDTQYF,TGTGCCAGCAGTTTAGCCCTACAGATCGGGGGATATTCTCCATCGGATACGCAGTATTTT
TRBD1,TRBJ2-2,few,TRBV11-2,CASSRNRDRGRAGELFF,TGTGCCAGCAGCCGAAACCGGGACAGGGGGCGCGCCGGGGAGCTGTTTTTT
-,TRBJ1-5,few,TRBV19,CASSMTSTGSNQPQHF,TGTGCCAGTAGTATGACCTCGACAGGTAGCAATCAGCCCCAGCATTTT
TRBD2,TRBJ2-3,many,TRBV6-2/TRBV6-3,CASSRLAGGPDTQYF,TGTGCCAGCAGCCGACTAGCTGGGGGTCCAGATACGCAGTATTTT
-,TRBJ2-3,-,TRBV2,CASSLTVRGRTRTDTQYF,TGTGCCAGCAGTTTGACGGTGAGGGGGAGGACGCGCACAGATACGCAGTATTTT